This entry lists 30 T cell receptor beta chains sequenced from one sample in a study of CD8+ T cells in alopecia areata. Treatment defined: oral pan-JAK inhibitor, 5-10 mg twice daily. Sequencing used cDNA as its template, made by extracting RNA and reverse transcribing it. Sequencing was performed with immunoSEQ multiplex PCR; in TCRdb, only in-frame clones are kept and a portion is missing. This sample yields roughly 92,000 clones, of which about two thirds are seen a single time; roughly 17% belongs to the top ten. The sequenced sample was CD8+ T cells sorted from blood, obtained at approximately week 42, from a patient treated with tofacitinib. Receptors originate from a human donor with alopecia areata.

The chain links TRBV30 to TRBJ2-3, with 8 bases aligning to TRBD2. Germline CDR1 and CDR2: GTSNPN and SVGIG (reference sequence). This CDR3 contains 17 residues. J was trimmed by 0 bases and V by 2 bases; bases with no gene match: 10. The CDR3 coding sequence is TGTGCCTGGAGTCCGGAATTAGCGGGGAGAAGCACAGATACGCAGTATTTT. It is translated as CAWSPELAGRSTDTQYF.

The chain has TRBV4-3 and TRBJ1-6; tentative D call: TRBD1 (5 bases). Germline V gives CDR1 LGHNA, CDR2 YSLEER. V was trimmed by 0 bases and J by 8 bases, leaving 8 bases between them. There are 14 residues in the CDR3. CDR3 nucleotides: TGCGCCAGCAGCCAAGATCGGGGGGATTCACCCCTCCACTTT. This codes for CASSQDRGDSPLHF.

The chain couples TRBV30 to TRBJ2-7; D is unclear. Germline assignment: CDR1 GTSNPN and CDR2 SVGIG (reference sequence). There are 12 residues in the CDR3. The V and J ends lost 2 bases and 7 bases respectively, with 12 bases between them. For the CDR3, the DNA is TGTGCCTGGAGTACTGGGGTATGGGAGCAGTACTTC. It is translated as CAWSTGVWEQYF.

The rearrangement links TRBV30 to TRBJ1-2; D perhaps matches TRBD1 (5 bases). V was trimmed by 2 bases and J by 7 bases, leaving 14 bases between them. The CDR3 runs 13 residues. The germline V gene has CDR1 GTSNPN and CDR2 SVGIG (reference sequence). The CDR3 nucleotides are TGTGCCTGGAGTTCAACAGGCGGCTCTGGCTACACCTTC. Protein sequence: CAWSSTGGSGYTF. Drawing the rest from reference TRBV30 and TRBJ1-2, the complete variable domain is SQTIHQWPATLVQPVGSPLSLECTVEGTSNPNLYWYRQAAGRGLQLLFYSVGIGQISSEVPQNLSASRPQDRQFILSSKKLLLSDSGFYLCAWSSTGGSGYTFGSGTRLTVV.

The chain combines TRBV27 with TRBJ2-7; weak D call: TRBD1 (5 bases). Germline V CDR1 and CDR2: MNHEY, SMNVEV (reference sequence). The V gene lost 2 bases and the J gene lost 3 bases, with 8 bases spanning the gap. The CDR3 has 13 residues. CDR3 region: CASSLRGNYEQYF. The CDR3 DNA is TGTGCCAGCAGTTTAAGGGGTAACTACGAGCAGTACTTC.

The gene calls are TRBV27 and TRBJ2-1; 8 bases match TRBD2. Losses at the gene ends were 5 bases for V and 4 bases for J; bases not matched to a gene: 7. The CDR3 is made up of 15 amino acids. From germline, CDR1 is MNHEY and CDR2 SMNVEV (reference sequence). The CDR3 DNA reads TGTGCCAGCAGTCCTCCAGAGCGGGGGTACAATGAGCAGTTCTTC. Translation: CASSPPERGYNEQFF.

This clone occurred a few times. The chain combines TRBV23-1 with TRBJ1-6; D is unclear. TRBV23-1 is annotated as an ORF whose role is uncertain. Trimming left V 5 bases short and J 7 bases short, with 9 bases between. CDR3 length: 13 amino acids. The CDR3 region has the DNA TGCGCCAGCAGTAAGGGAATCAATTCACCCCTCCACTTT. This gives the protein CASSKGINSPLHF.

The J gene is TRBJ1-5, the V gene TRBV4-3; D gene ambiguous. The CDR3 runs to 15 residues. Germline V gives CDR1 LGHNA, CDR2 YSLEER. The V and J ends lost 3 bases and 3 bases respectively, with 12 bases between them. This chain's CDR3 is CASSHYWGYNQPQHF. CDR3 DNA sequence: TGCGCCAGCAGCCATTACTGGGGTTACAATCAGCCCCAGCATTTT.

The gene calls are TRBV5-1 and TRBJ2-6, with no clear D. Germline values: CDR1 SGHRS, CDR2 YFSETQ. Trimming cost V 1 base and J 0 bases, with 14 bases left between them. There are 18 residues in the CDR3. This chain's CDR3 is CASSLLMARTSGANVLTF. The CDR3 region has the DNA TGCGCCAGCAGCTTGTTGATGGCTCGAACCTCTGGGGCCAACGTCCTGACTTTC.

This clone was recorded only once. V and J are TRBV6-5 and TRBJ2-2; D ambiguous. The V end was cut by 5 bases, the J end by 7 bases, with 8 bases between. The CDR3 has 12 amino acids. Germline V gene data show CDR1 as MNHEY and CDR2 as SVGAGI. CDR3 amino acids: CASSPIVGELFF. CDR3 sequence (DNA): TGTGCCAGCAGTCCCATAGTCGGGGAGCTGTTTTTT.

This clone came up a few times. For the CDR3, the DNA is TGTGCCAGCAGTGAAGTCCAGACCTACGAGCAGTACTTC. It encodes CASSEVQTYEQYF. The genes are TRBV2 and TRBJ2-7; D ambiguous. V gave up 1 base and J gave up 2 bases, with 6 bases separating them. The V gene's germline CDR1 is SNHLY and CDR2 FYNNEI. There are 13 residues in the CDR3.

J is TRBJ1-1 and V is TRBV21-1. TRBV21-1 is a listed pseudogene. This CDR3 has 14 residues. CDR3 sequence (DNA): TGTGCCAGCAGCAAAGGGGGAAGGAACACTGAAGCTTTCTTT. Protein product: CASSKGGRNTEAFF.

A few counts support this clone. J is TRBJ1-1 and V is TRBV19; D gene uncertain. The CDR3 runs to 18 residues. In germline, CDR1 is LNHDA, CDR2 SQIVND (reference sequence). V shed 2 bases and J shed 3 bases, with 22 bases lying between them. The CDR3 sequence: CASSIFGRRSEEDTEAFF. The CDR3 DNA sequence: TGTGCCAGTAGTATATTCGGCAGGCGGAGCGAGGAGGACACTGAAGCTTTCTTT.

This clone was observed a few times. This chain uses TRBV4-1 with TRBJ2-1; 7 nucleotides match TRBD2. The CDR3 runs 15 residues. CDR1 is MGHRA, CDR2 YSYEKL, per germline. The J segment lost 2 bases and the V segment lost 5 bases, leaving 6 bases of the junction unmatched. The CDR3: CASSTSSGPYNEQFF. DNA for the CDR3: TGCGCCAGCAGCACGTCTAGCGGCCCCTACAATGAGCAGTTCTTC.

J is TRBJ1-2 and V is TRBV11-2, with TRBD1 matching over 7 bases. CDR1 is SGHAT, CDR2 FQNNGV, per germline. V shed 5 bases, J shed 4 bases, and the junction held 7 bases outside the gene matches. The CDR3 is 14 residues long. The CDR3 region is CASSRPGTAYGYTF. The CDR3 region has the DNA TGTGCCAGCAGCCGACCCGGGACAGCCTATGGCTACACCTTC.

The gene calls are TRBV5-1 and TRBJ2-7, with no clear D. Germline V lookup: CDR1 SGHRS, CDR2 YFSETQ. This CDR3 has 13 residues. The V end lost 3 bases, the J end lost 7 bases, and 14 bases lay between the germline ends. CDR3 loop: CASSSSLVREQYF. As DNA, the CDR3 is TGCGCCAGCAGCTCCTCTTTGGTGCGGGAGCAGTACTTC.

The chain couples TRBV10-3 to TRBJ2-7, with 8 nucleotides matching TRBD2. The germline CDR1 and CDR2 sequences are ENHRY and SYGVKD. CDR3 length: 13 residues. The junction had 7 bases not matched to a gene; V was cut back by 6 bases and J by 6 bases. CDR3 DNA: TGTGCCATCAGGCTCGGGGGGGCGGGCGAGCAGTACTTC. It yields the protein CAIRLGGAGEQYF.

The CDR3 sequence: CASSQGAPGGDGYTF. The CDR3 bases are TGTGCCAGCAGCCAAGGGGCCCCAGGGGGCGATGGCTACACCTTC. This chain links TRBV14 with TRBJ1-2; TRBD1 aligns across 8 bases. The germline gives CDR1 SGHDN, CDR2 FVKESK. The V and J ends lost 1 base and 6 bases, in that order; junction bases with no gene match: 7. The CDR3 is 15 residues long.

This clone was observed a handful of times. The gene calls are TRBV15 and TRBJ1-2, with TRBD1 matching 8 bases. The germline gives CDR1 LNHNV, CDR2 YYDKDF (reference sequence). The CDR3 sequence is 15 residues long. V trimming: 4 bases; J trimming: 2 bases; junction bases outside the gene matches: 6. CDR3 protein: CATSNSRTGNYGYTF. CDR3 bases: TGTGCCACCAGCAACTCTCGGACAGGGAACTATGGCTACACCTTC.

This chain connects TRBV7-9 to TRBJ2-1, with unresolved D. The CDR3 extends over 15 amino acids. Germline CDR1 reads SEHNR; CDR2 reads FQNEAQ (reference sequence). V was cut by 5 bases and J by 4 bases, with 15 bases left in between. This CDR3 is CASSLLSSSYNEQFF. The DNA of the CDR3 is TGTGCCAGCAGCCTCCTATCGAGCTCGTACAATGAGCAGTTCTTC.

The V call is TRBV7-6, the J call TRBJ2-2, with 9 positions matching TRBD2. With V trimmed by 6 bases and J by 1 base, 6 bases remained unmatched. There are 16 residues in the CDR3. CDR1 and CDR2 from the germline V gene are SGHVS and FNYEAQ. For the CDR3, the DNA is TGTGCCAGCAGGGAGCGGGGGGCCTTGAACACCGGGGAGCTGTTTTTT. Translation gives CASRERGALNTGELFF.

This chain joins TRBV7-9 and TRBJ2-3, with D tentatively TRBD2 (6 bases). Germline CDR1 is SEHNR and CDR2 is FQNEAQ (reference sequence). The CDR3 is 13 amino acids. V was clipped by 1 base and J by 8 bases, with 10 bases between them. CDR3 bases: TGTGCCAGCAGCTTAGGTGCCGGGGGTACGCAGTATTTT. Its translation: CASSLGAGGTQYF.

This chain joins TRBV7-6 and TRBJ2-3, with 10 bases aligning to TRBD2. This CDR3 is built from 16 residues. V lost 5 bases and J lost 2; bases outside the gene matches: 7. Germline V gene lookup returns CDR1 SGHVS and CDR2 FNYEAQ. CDR3: CASSASSGGLTDTQYF. The CDR3, as DNA: TGTGCCAGCAGCGCTTCTAGCGGGGGCCTCACAGATACGCAGTATTTT.

This chain links TRBV13 with TRBJ1-1; no reliable D call. The germline V gene has CDR1 PRHDT and CDR2 FYEKMQ (reference sequence). The CDR3 contains 12 residues. The germline V and J ends were trimmed by 1 base and 5 bases, with 5 bases remaining between them. In DNA, the CDR3 is TGTGCCAGCAGCTTAGCGATTACTGAAGCTTTCTTT. Its protein product is CASSLAITEAFF.

J is TRBJ2-2 and V is TRBV10-3, with 8 bases that match TRBD1. Trimming cost V 6 bases and J 0 bases; bases outside gene matches: 6. CDR3 size: 16 residues. Per germline, CDR1 ENHRY and CDR2 SYGVKD. CDR3 DNA: TGTGCCATCAGCGATCTGGGACAGGCGAACACCGGGGAGCTGTTTTTT. Translated, it gives CAISDLGQANTGELFF.

The chain links TRBV7-6 to TRBJ1-4, with D uncertain. The CDR3 length is 14 residues. The V end was cut by 6 bases, the J end by 4 bases, with 12 bases between. Germline V gene data show CDR1 as SGHVS and CDR2 as FNYEAQ. The CDR3 spells CASRDYGDNEKLFF. The CDR3 bases are TGTGCCAGCAGGGATTACGGTGATAATGAAAAACTGTTTTTT.

DNA for the CDR3: TGTGCCAGCAGCTTCCCGGAGGGGACTAGCGGTGCTAGCACAGATACGCAGTATTTT. It is translated as CASSFPEGTSGASTDTQYF. This sequence joins TRBV7-8 and TRBJ2-3, with 11 nucleotides matching TRBD2. The CDR3 contains 19 residues. V lost 3 bases, J lost 0 bases, and 11 bases stayed unmatched. Germline assignment: CDR1 SGHVS and CDR2 FQNEAQ. The whole variable domain, filled in from reference TRBV7-8 and TRBJ2-3, reads GAGVSQSPRYKVAKRGQDVALRCDPISGHVSLFWYQQALGQGPEFLTYFQNEAQLDKSGLPSDRFFAERPEGSVSTLKIQRTQQEDSAVYLCASSFPEGTSGASTDTQYFGPGTRLTVL.

The rearrangement links TRBV9 to TRBJ1-1; 10 nucleotides line up with TRBD1. This CDR3 has 14 residues. The V gene's germline CDR1 is SGDLS and CDR2 YYNGEE. Trimming cost V 6 bases and J 3 bases; bases outside gene matches: 5. This chain's CDR3 is CASNTGTGDTEAFF. CDR3 nucleotide sequence: TGTGCCAGCAACACAGGGACAGGGGACACTGAAGCTTTCTTT. Full variable domain (outside the CDR3, taken from reference TRBV9 and TRBJ1-1): DSGVTQTPKHLITATGQRVTLRCSPRSGDLSVYWYQQSLDQGLQFLIQYYNGEERAKGNILERFSAQQFPDLHSELNLSSLELGDSALYFCASNTGTGDTEAFFGQGTRLTVV.

This clone was observed a few times. The gene calls are TRBV7-8 and TRBJ2-1; TRBD1 matches 7 bases. Trimming at V came to 2 bases and at J to 4 bases, leaving 5 bases not matched to a gene. Looked up from germline, CDR1 is SGHVS and CDR2 is FQNEAQ. This CDR3 region has 15 residues. The CDR3 DNA reads TGTGCCAGCAGCTTACCGGGACAGCTATACAATGAGCAGTTCTTC. This translates into CASSLPGQLYNEQFF. The whole variable domain, remainder taken from reference TRBV7-8 and TRBJ2-1, is GAGVSQSPRYKVAKRGQDVALRCDPISGHVSLFWYQQALGQGPEFLTYFQNEAQLDKSGLPSDRFFAERPEGSVSTLKIQRTQQEDSAVYLCASSLPGQLYNEQFFGPGTRLTVL.

V gene TRBV7-6 combines with J gene TRBJ2-1; 8 positions agree with TRBD2. CDR1 is SGHVS, CDR2 FNYEAQ, per germline. CDR3 length equals 16 residues. Trimming removed 2 bases from V and 4 bases from J; junction bases left unmatched: 7. The CDR3 DNA follows: TGTGCCAGCAGCTTATCAGTCGGGACTAGTTACAATGAGCAGTTCTTC. Encoded protein: CASSLSVGTSYNEQFF.